This T cell receptor (beta chain) was found in a study of cytomegalovirus exposure and HLA in healthy donors. Across the whole study: The 110 or so validation repertoires were produced on the same platform as the 500 to 800 repertoires of the first cohort. This was reported in a later analysis. Study conclusions and caveats: In vitro, three CMV-associated chains proved specific for CMV antigens. The authors listed approximately 150 TCR beta chains as cytomegalovirus-associated.

Measured with immunoSEQ multiplex PCR; TCRdb has only the in-frame clones, and not every one. Of about 170,000 clones listed, 86% were seen once; the top ten hold 2% to 2.5%. As for this clone: As yet, its antigen is unknown.

Germline CDR1 and CDR2: MRHNA and SNTAGT. The ends lost 4 bases at V and 5 bases at J; junction bases unmatched: 6. This CDR3 has 15 amino acids. The sequenced sample consisted of PBMCs. J is TRBJ2-1 and V is TRBV6-4, with 9 bases lining up with TRBD2. This clonotype was obtained from a woman aged 18-35 years in good health and CMV-seronegative. CDR3 loop: CASSGLAGNNNEQFF. CDR3 nucleotides: TGTGCCAGCAGTGGGCTAGCGGGAAACAACAATGAGCAGTTCTTC.